Given below is one TCR beta chain in context. These data come from a study of T cell changes during pregnancy in multiple sclerosis. The CDR3 totals 16 residues. Germline CDR1 is KGHSH and CDR2 is LQKENI. Trimming took off 2 bases at V and 3 bases at J, with 16 bases between the two ends. Clones were sequenced by immunoSEQ multiplex PCR, and TCRdb holds only the in-frame ones, with some missing. The sample consists of 45,000 to 55,000 clones, roughly 89% of them appearing once. This clonotype was sampled from a female donor with multiple sclerosis, enrolled in a pregnancy study. The sample in question was peripheral blood, obtained in the first trimester of pregnancy. The rearrangement uses TRBV18 and TRBJ1-2; a possible D gene is TRBD1 (5 bases). CDR3 sequence: CASSPLSTGLDYGYTF. The CDR3 region has the DNA TGTGCCAGCTCACCATTGAGTACAGGCCTTGACTATGGCTACACCTTC.